The clone carrying this T cell receptor beta chain was observed once. CDR1 is SGHTA, CDR2 FQGNSA, per germline. Trimming took 6 bases from V and 0 from J; bases not matched to a gene: 3. This CDR3 has 16 residues. This sample is part of a study of cytomegalovirus exposure and HLA in healthy donors. Both 60 Vbeta primers and 13 Jbeta primers went into the PCR. Only in-frame clones appear in the TCRdb table, and some are missing; sequencing was by immunoSEQ multiplex PCR. The sample carries nearly 110,000 clones, 65% to 80% recorded once. The chain carries TRBV7-2 and TRBJ2-2, with 11 bases that match TRBD2. The sequencing input was PBMCs. This sequence was found in a male donor in good health and CMV-seropositive. The DNA of the CDR3 is TGTGCCAGCAGGCCGACTAGCGGGGCGAACACCGGGGAGCTGTTTTTT. Encoded protein: CASRPTSGANTGELFF. The entire variable domain, with the rest obtained from reference TRBV7-2 and TRBJ2-2, is as follows: GAGVSQSPSNKVTEKGKDVELRCDPISGHTALYWYRQSLGQGLEFLIYFQGNSAPDKSGLPSDRFSAERTGGSVSTLTIQRTQQEDSAVYLCASRPTSGANTGELFFGEGSRLTVL.